Below, 20 T cell receptor beta chains from the same sample are listed, as sequenced in a study of T cell changes during pregnancy in multiple sclerosis. The protocol was immunoSEQ multiplex PCR, while the TCRdb copy is restricted to in-frame clones and leaves out a portion. The data contain about 92,000 clones, roughly 92% of them seen just once; the ten biggest clones take up about 3%. This sample comprised peripheral blood, obtained in the first trimester of pregnancy. Receptor source: a female donor with multiple sclerosis, enrolled in a pregnancy study.

This clone was detected once. The chain is built from TRBV7-6 and TRBJ2-5; 9 nucleotides line up with TRBD2. The germline CDR1 and CDR2 sequences are SGHVS and FNYEAQ. This CDR3 region has 15 residues. V gave up 3 bases and J gave up 4 bases; unmatched junction bases: 6. The CDR3: CASSLGTSLVETQYF. CDR3 nucleotides: TGTGCCAGCAGCTTGGGGACTAGCCTCGTAGAGACCCAGTACTTC. The whole variable domain, filled in from reference TRBV7-6 and TRBJ2-5, reads GAGVSQSPRYKVTKRGQDVALRCDPISGHVSLYWYRQALGQGPEFLTYFNYEAQQDKSGLPNDRFSAERPEGSISTLTIQRTEQRDSAMYRCASSLGTSLVETQYFGPGTRLLVL.

The chain uses TRBV28 and TRBJ1-2; the match to TRBD1 covers 8 bases. Germline V CDR1 and CDR2: MDHEN, SYDVKM. The V gene end was trimmed by 6 bases and the J gene end by 9 bases; junction bases not matched to a gene: 6. This CDR3 has 12 amino acids. The CDR3 DNA sequence: TGTGCCAGCAGGTCCGACAGGGGTCGCTACACCTTC. Protein sequence: CASRSDRGRYTF.

The chain employs TRBV6-5 and TRBJ1-5, with D maybe TRBD1 (6 bases). The CDR3 is made up of 14 amino acids. The germline V gene encodes CDR1 MNHEY and CDR2 SVGAGI. V lost 5 bases to trimming and J lost 5 bases, with 13 bases between them. CDR3 protein: CASSLTGTHQPQHF. CDR3 coding DNA: TGTGCCAGCAGTCTAACAGGGACCCATCAGCCCCAGCATTTT.

The rearrangement links TRBV19 to TRBJ2-7; D is perhaps TRBD1 (6 bases). The germline V gene encodes CDR1 LNHDA and CDR2 SQIVND (reference sequence). The CDR3 spans 13 residues. V was clipped by 10 bases and J by 1 base, with 14 bases between them. The CDR3 here is CATAQGRSYEQYF. The CDR3 DNA sequence: TGTGCCACCGCACAGGGAAGGTCCTACGAGCAGTACTTC. Looking up the rest from reference TRBV19 and TRBJ2-7 gives the full variable domain: DGGITQSPKYLFRKEGQNVTLSCEQNLNHDAMYWYRQDPGQGLRLIYYSQIVNDFQKGDIAEGYSVSREKKESFPLTVTSAQKNPTAFYLCATAQGRSYEQYFGPGTRLTVT.

The chain uses TRBV28 and TRBJ2-7; 7 nucleotides match TRBD1. The CDR3 is 15 residues long. The germline gives CDR1 MDHEN, CDR2 SYDVKM. The V segment lost 6 bases and the J segment 5 bases; nucleotides outside the gene matches: 13. CDR3 in amino acids: CASSLSGGRLHEQYF. The CDR3 DNA sequence: TGTGCCAGCAGCCTCTCAGGGGGAAGACTCCACGAGCAGTACTTC. The full variable domain, its missing parts supplied by reference TRBV28 and TRBJ2-7, is DVKVTQSSRYLVKRTGEKVFLECVQDMDHENMFWYRQDPGLGLRLIYFSYDVKMKEKGDIPEGYSVSREKKERFSLILESASTNQTSMYLCASSLSGGRLHEQYFGPGTRLTVT.

This chain connects TRBV19 to TRBJ2-7; the match to TRBD2 covers 16 bases. Per the germline V gene, CDR1 is LNHDA and CDR2 is SQIVND (reference sequence). This CDR3 region has 17 residues. V trimming: 4 bases; J trimming: 7 bases; junction bases outside the gene matches: 10. CDR3 residues: CASSSPGTSGRAHEQYF. CDR3 nucleotide sequence: TGTGCCAGTAGTAGTCCCGGGACTAGCGGGAGGGCTCATGAGCAGTACTTC.

The chain carries TRBV10-3 and TRBJ1-2; possibly TRBD1 for D (5 bases). Deletions cut 0 bases from V and 8 bases from J, with 10 bases between. The CDR3 is 13 residues long. Germline V gives CDR1 ENHRY, CDR2 SYGVKD. CDR3 residues: CAISESDSRGYTF. The CDR3 DNA follows: TGTGCCATCAGTGAGTCTGACAGTAGGGGCTACACCTTC.

This rearrangement joins TRBV4-3 to TRBJ2-1, with TRBD2 identical over 11 bases. Germline CDR1 reads LGHNA; CDR2 reads YSLEER. J was trimmed by 8 bases and V by 1 base; bases with no gene match: 1. This CDR3 contains 14 residues. The CDR3 DNA reads as TGCGCCAGCAGCCAAGCTAGCGGGAGGTATGAGCAGTTCTTC. Encoded protein: CASSQASGRYEQFF.

This chain's CDR3 is CASSPRGSGTDTQYF. In DNA form, the CDR3 reads TGTGCCAGCAGCCCCCGTGGTAGCGGCACAGATACGCAGTATTTT. This sequence joins TRBV7-9 and TRBJ2-3; TRBD2 is a possible D gene (5 bases). Per the germline V gene, CDR1 is SEHNR and CDR2 is FQNEAQ (reference sequence). The CDR3 is made up of 15 amino acids. V lost 5 bases to trimming and J lost 1 base, with 13 bases between them.

This chain links TRBV19 with TRBJ2-7, with D perhaps TRBD1 (5 bases). V lost 1 base, J lost 5 bases, and 12 bases lay in between. Germline V gene sequence: CDR1 LNHDA, CDR2 SQIVND (reference sequence). The length of the CDR3 is 14 residues. The CDR3 coding sequence is TGTGCCAGTAGTATAGGCGCAGGGTCCCACGAGCAGTACTTC. This sequence encodes CASSIGAGSHEQYF.

V and J are TRBV11-2 and TRBJ2-3; TRBD2 agrees at 9 bases. The germline V gene encodes CDR1 SGHAT and CDR2 FQNNGV. Germline trimming cut 5 bases from V and 4 bases from J; bases unmatched to any gene: 7. The CDR3 totals 15 residues. The DNA for the CDR3 is TGTGCCAGCAGCCCCTTTGCGGGGGGGGCAGATACGCAGTATTTT. Amino acids: CASSPFAGGADTQYF.

This chain connects TRBV9 to TRBJ1-6, with D maybe TRBD1 (5 bases). Germline loops: CDR1 SGDLS, CDR2 YYNGEE. Trimming stripped 3 bases from V and 6 bases from J, with 16 bases between. The CDR3 sequence is 16 residues long. The CDR3 DNA is TGTGCCAGCAGCGGGGGAGGAGACAGCCTTAATTCACCCCTCCACTTT. Protein: CASSGGGDSLNSPLHF.

The chain combines TRBV10-1 with TRBJ2-7; the match to TRBD1 covers 11 bases. CDR1 WNHNN and CDR2 SYGVQD come from the germline V gene (reference sequence). With V trimmed by 4 bases and J by 3 bases, 8 bases remained unmatched. This CDR3 has 16 amino acids. CDR3: CASSAVPGQGVYEQYF. In DNA, the CDR3 is TGCGCCAGCAGTGCGGTACCGGGACAGGGGGTCTACGAGCAGTACTTC.

The chain joins TRBV6-5 to TRBJ1-1; maybe TRBD1 (6 bases). V was cut by 7 bases and J by 6 bases, with 18 bases left in between. CDR1 MNHEY and CDR2 SVGAGI come from the germline V gene. The CDR3 runs to 14 residues. As DNA, the CDR3 is TGTGCCAGCAACAAGGGACAATCCTTCTCTGAAGCTTTCTTT. It codes for CASNKGQSFSEAFF.

The chain combines TRBV6-6 with TRBJ2-1; D possibly corresponds to TRBD1 (5 bases). Germline V gives CDR1 MNHNY, CDR2 SVGAGI (reference sequence). Trimming removed 2 bases at V and 11 bases at J, with 7 bases between. The CDR3 contains 11 residues. The CDR3 DNA sequence: TGTGCCAGCAGTTACGGGGCAAAGCAGTTCTTC. It specifies CASSYGAKQFF.

This chain uses TRBV27 with TRBJ1-1; 9 nucleotides align to TRBD1. V was pared by 7 bases and J by 5 bases, with 11 bases of the junction left unmatched. There are 15 residues in the CDR3. Germline CDR1 is MNHEY and CDR2 is SMNVEV (reference sequence). In DNA, the CDR3 is TGTGCCAGCACCTTGACAGGGGGGGGGAGAACTGAAGCTTTCTTT. Translated, it gives CASTLTGGGRTEAFF.

V gene TRBV28 combines with J gene TRBJ2-7; TRBD2 agrees at 10 bases. Germline loops: CDR1 MDHEN, CDR2 SYDVKM. The CDR3 is 15 amino acids. V shed 2 bases and J 6 bases; nucleotides not matched to a gene: 7. In DNA, the CDR3 is TGTGCCAGCAGTTTACCGTTAGCGGGAGGCTCCGAGCAGTACTTC. Residues: CASSLPLAGGSEQYF.

V gene TRBV9 combines with J gene TRBJ2-5; unclear D gene. The CDR3 covers 14 residues. The V end was cut by 0 bases, the J end by 2 bases, with 8 bases between. Germline V CDR1 and CDR2: SGDLS, YYNGEE. The CDR3 loop reads CASSVGRLQETQYF. The CDR3 nucleotides are TGTGCCAGCAGCGTAGGTCGGTTACAAGAGACCCAGTACTTC.

V is TRBV2 and J is TRBJ2-1; TRBD2 agrees at 7 bases. The CDR3 is 17 residues long. Per germline, CDR1 SNHLY and CDR2 FYNNEI. J lost 0 bases, V lost 7 bases, and 12 bases had no gene match. CDR3 sequence (DNA): TGTGCCAGCAACAGCTATAGCGGGCCGAGCTCCTACAATGAGCAGTTCTTC. Amino acids: CASNSYSGPSSYNEQFF. Supplemented by reference TRBV2 and TRBJ2-1, the full variable domain reads EPEVTQTPSHQVTQMGQEVILRCVPISNHLYFYWYRQILGQKVEFLVSFYNNEISEKSEIFDDQFSVERPDGSNFTLKIRSTKLEDSAMYFCASNSYSGPSSYNEQFFGPGTRLTVL.

The chain employs TRBV5-6 and TRBJ2-5, with D unclear. The germline gives CDR1 SGHDT, CDR2 YYEEEE. V lost 3 bases and J 7 bases, leaving 10 bases between the germline ends. This CDR3 is 12 amino acids long. The CDR3 DNA is TGTGCCAGCAGCTATTCTGTCGGGACCCAGTACTTC. Amino acids: CASSYSVGTQYF.